This T cell receptor beta chain was captured in a study of T cells in Graves' hyperthyroidism and ophthalmopathy. Study-level points and caveats: Using 13 V-J features, a model discriminated ophthalmopathy from stable hyperthyroidism. Clonotypes that were expanded in thyroid above 0.001 mostly appeared in blood too.

J lost 0 bases, V lost 0 bases, and 4 bases had no gene match. The CDR3 totals 16 residues. The germline V gene encodes CDR1 MNHNY and CDR2 SVGAGI (reference sequence). Diagnoses rested on clinical symptoms, serum thyroxine and TRAb, thyroid ultrasound and orbital computed tomography. Any symptoms of ophthalmopathy came after the first hyperthyroidism diagnosis, from which the blood sample dates. In this sample, this clonotype turned up many times. What it binds is unknown. The investigators amplified TCR beta CDR3 regions from RNA transcripts. In the first-round RT-PCR of the TCR CDR3, the HTBI primer set was used. TCRdb processed the multiplex PCR reads anew with MiXCR; each CDR3 protein has one entry. The sample records 380,000 or so distinct CDR3 sequences, roughly 14% being singletons.

The chain employs TRBV6-6 and TRBJ2-5, with 7 bases lining up with TRBD1. The TCR originated in a man aged 30 to 45 with Graves' hyperthyroidism that later progressed to Graves' ophthalmopathy. The sample taken for sequencing was blood. The CDR3 coding sequence is TGTGCCAGCAGTTACTCGTCGACAGGGTACCAAGAGACCCAGTACTTC. Translation: CASSYSSTGYQETQYF.